Listed below are T cell receptor beta chains from one sample, sequenced in a study of OX40 agonist ivuxolimab in advanced cancers. The assay was immunoSEQ multiplex PCR, and TCRdb's table has in-frame clones only and misses some. The sample has around 95,000 clones; around 93% are singletons. Sequenced material: CD4+ or CD8+ T cells sorted from blood, taken in a trial of the OX40 agonist ivuxolimab. These receptors all come from an adult with an advanced solid tumor such as melanoma, head and neck, liver or kidney cancer. Each CDR3 is given with its conserved first and last residue. The order of the fields is V gene, CDR3 length, J gene, CDR3 protein.

>TRBV5-6|14|TRBJ2-2
CASSRTSGTGELFF
>TRBV5-4|16|TRBJ2-1
CASSPGVAVSYNEQFF
>TRBV5-1|14|TRBJ2-1
CASSSGGPYNEQFF
>TRBV28|15|TRBJ1-5
CASSQTAGSNQPQHF
>TRBV5-6|15|TRBJ2-1
CASSHGRERNNEQFF
>TRBV7-8|17|TRBJ1-3
CASSLGYRGGTGNTIYF
>TRBV19|16|TRBJ2-3
CASTPTSGFLTDTQYF
>TRBV10-3|16|TRBJ2-1
CAISEWGVEVVNEQFF
>TRBV5-5|12|TRBJ2-7
CASSLTGGEQYF
>TRBV18|16|TRBJ2-2
CASSLSMTGATGELFF
>TRBV11-2|16|TRBJ1-2
CASSSPRDRANYGYTF
>TRBV4-2|16|TRBJ2-5
CASSQELWGTSKTQYF
>TRBV6-6|13|TRBJ1-1
CASREPLNTEAFF
>TRBV4-3|17|TRBJ2-1
CASSRGLAGSSYNEQFF
>TRBV7-3|15|TRBJ2-2
CASSLAALGAGELFF
>TRBV15|15|TRBJ2-1
CATSRDPAGGSIRFF
>TRBV28|12|TRBJ1-5
CASSYHNQPQHF